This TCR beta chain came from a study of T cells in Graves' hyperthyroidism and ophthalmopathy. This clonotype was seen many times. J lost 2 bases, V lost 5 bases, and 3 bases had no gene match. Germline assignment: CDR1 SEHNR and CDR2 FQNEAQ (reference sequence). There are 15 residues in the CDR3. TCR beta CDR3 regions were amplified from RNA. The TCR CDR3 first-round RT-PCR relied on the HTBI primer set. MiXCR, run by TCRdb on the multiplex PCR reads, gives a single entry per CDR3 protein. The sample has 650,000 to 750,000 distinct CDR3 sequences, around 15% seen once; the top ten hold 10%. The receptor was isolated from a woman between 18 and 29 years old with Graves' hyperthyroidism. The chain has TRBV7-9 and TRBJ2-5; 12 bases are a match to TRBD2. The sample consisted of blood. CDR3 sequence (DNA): TGTGCCAGCAGCACTAGCGGGAGGCTGCAAGAGACCCAGTACTTC. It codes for CASSTSGRLQETQYF.